A selection of T cell receptor beta chains follows, all from one sample in a study of CD8+CD57+ T cells in acquired aplastic anemia. TCRdb recomputed calls from the reads with MiXCR, one row per CDR3 protein. The data hold about 100,000 distinct CDR3 sequences, with 51% observed a single time. Sequencing was carried out using sorted CD4+, CD8+, or CD8+CD57+ T cells (not recorded which) from PBMCs. These receptors all stem from a human donor in good health, serving as a control. Each CDR3 is given with its conserved first and last residue. The D gene is left open where the match is weak. Rows may omit the clone size; those that give it use once, few, many or a size class.

D: NA; J: TRBJ1-2; size: many; V: TRBV7-3; CDR3: CASSLEGPSANYGYTF; DNA: TGTGCCAGCAGCCTAGAGGGTCCCAGTGCTAACTATGGCTACACCTTC
D: TRBD1; J: TRBJ1-1; size: few; V: TRBV4-3; CDR3: CASSQSQGVNTEAFF; DNA: TGCGCCAGCAGCCAAAGTCAGGGGGTGAACACTGAAGCTTTCTTT
D: NA; J: TRBJ1-1; size: few; V: TRBV27; CDR3: CASSGTFGTEAFF; DNA: TGTGCCAGCAGCGGAACCTTTGGCACTGAAGCTTTCTTT
D: NA; J: TRBJ1-1; size: NA; V: TRBV14; CDR3: CASSQDQLEAFF; DNA: TGTGCCAGCAGCCAAGATCAACTTGAAGCTTTCTTT
D: NA; J: TRBJ2-2; size: NA; V: TRBV10-3; CDR3: CAISEGELFF; DNA: TGTGCCATCAGTGAAGGGGAGCTGTTTTTT
D: NA; J: TRBJ2-1; size: few; V: TRBV6-1; CDR3: CASSPRLISYNEQFF; DNA: TGTGCCAGCAGTCCACGACTTATCTCCTACAATGAGCAGTTCTTC
D: NA; J: TRBJ1-4; size: NA; V: TRBV10-3; CDR3: CATNSPDSKMFF; DNA: TGTGCGACCAACAGTCCGGACAGTAAGATGTTTTTT
D: TRBD1; J: TRBJ1-3; size: many; V: TRBV13; CDR3: CASSLQGASGNTIYF; DNA: TGTGCCAGCAGCTTACAGGGGGCCTCTGGAAACACCATATATTTT
D: NA; J: TRBJ1-1; size: many; V: TRBV29-1; CDR3: CSVITGNTEAFF; DNA: TGCAGCGTGATTACAGGGAACACTGAAGCTTTCTTT
D: TRBD1; J: TRBJ1-1; size: few; V: TRBV2; CDR3: CASSRTGRGTEAFF; DNA: TGTGCCAGCAGTCGGACAGGCCGCGGGACTGAAGCTTTCTTT
D: TRBD2; J: TRBJ2-3; size: few; V: TRBV3-1; CDR3: CASSQEGGTSGGVGTDTQYF; DNA: TGTGCCAGCAGCCAAGAAGGTGGGACTAGCGGGGGGGTGGGCACAGATACGCAGTATTTT
D: NA; J: TRBJ1-2; size: NA; V: TRBV7-3; CDR3: CASSNGGYTF; DNA: TGTGCCAGCAGCAACGGGGGCTACACCTTC
D: NA; J: TRBJ1-2; size: NA; V: TRBV20-1; CDR3: CSAREDTESRAYTF; DNA: TGCAGTGCTAGAGAAGACACGGAATCCCGAGCCTACACCTTC
D: NA; J: TRBJ2-3; size: once; V: TRBV25-1; CDR3: CASKQTFTDTQYF; DNA: TGTGCCAGCAAACAGACCTTCACAGATACGCAGTATTTT
D: NA; J: TRBJ2-7; size: NA; V: TRBV4-3; CDR3: CASNQAPSPEQYF; DNA: TGCGCCAGCAACCAAGCGCCGTCTCCCGAGCAGTACTTC
D: NA; J: TRBJ1-6; size: NA; V: TRBV2; CDR3: CATGRRGGDSPLHF; DNA: TGCGCCACCGGGAGGAGAGGGGGGGATTCACCCCTCCACTTT
D: NA; J: TRBJ2-6; size: many; V: TRBV20-1; CDR3: CSAINSGANVLTF; DNA: TGCAGTGCTATAAACTCTGGGGCCAACGTCCTGACTTTC
D: NA; J: TRBJ2-5; size: NA; V: TRBV5-1; CDR3: CASSLVSETQYF; DNA: TGCGCCAGCAGCTTGGTGAGCGAGACCCAGTACTTC
D: TRBD1; J: TRBJ1-2; size: few; V: TRBV29-1; CDR3: CSVGQQGNYGYTF; DNA: TGCAGCGTGGGACAGCAGGGGAACTATGGCTACACCTTC
D: TRBD1; J: TRBJ1-1; size: NA; V: TRBV29-1; CDR3: CSVEAGGLMGTEAFF; DNA: TGCAGCGTTGAGGCAGGGGGCTTAATGGGCACTGAAGCTTTCTTT
D: NA; J: TRBJ2-3; size: NA; V: TRBV5-1; CDR3: CASSGREEVNEQYF; DNA: TGCGCCAGCAGCGGCCGGGAAGAAGTGAATGAGCAGTATTTT
D: TRBD1; J: TRBJ1-6; size: many; V: TRBV19; CDR3: CASRPTGVNSPLHF; DNA: TGTGCCAGCCGTCCGACAGGGGTTAATTCACCCCTCCACTTT
D: NA; J: TRBJ1-4; size: few; V: TRBV25-1; CDR3: CASSLGTNPANEKLFF; DNA: TGTGCCAGCAGTTTAGGGACAAACCCTGCTAATGAAAAACTGTTTTTT
D: NA; J: TRBJ2-6; size: NA; V: TRBV2; CDR3: CASSELGSGANVLTF; DNA: TGTGCCAGCAGTGAATTAGGTTCTGGGGCCAACGTCCTGACTTTC
D: TRBD1; J: TRBJ1-2; size: once; V: TRBV24-1; CDR3: CATSDETGGTIYGYTF; DNA: TGTGCCACCAGTGACGAAACAGGGGGCACAATCTATGGCTACACCTTC
D: NA; J: TRBJ1-2; size: NA; V: TRBV27; CDR3: CASREGVRGYGYTF; DNA: TGTGCCAGCAGGGAGGGGGTCCGGGGCTATGGCTACACCTTC